Sequencing of this TCR beta chain was carried out in a study of cytomegalovirus exposure and HLA in healthy donors. Study results and caveats: When a later analysis was performed, an Asian-associated ancestry cluster reportedly had fewer N-insertions than the approximately 690-donor mean.

Primers: 60 Vbeta forward and 13 Jbeta reverse. TCRdb's table, derived via immunoSEQ multiplex PCR, lists solely in-frame clones and lacks some. Among over 40,000 clones, around three quarters were seen once, and the ten largest hold 5% to 6.5%. As to this clone: The antigen remains undetermined.

V shed 5 bases and J 4 bases; nucleotides not matched to a gene: 9. The CDR3 is 15 residues long. CDR1 and CDR2 from the germline V gene are MNHEY and SVGAGI. The rearrangement joins TRBV6-5 to TRBJ2-7, with 9 bases identical to TRBD2. This clonotype was obtained from a man aged 30 to 39 in good health and CMV-seronegative. Specimen: PBMCs. The CDR3 DNA reads as TGTGCCAGCAGTCCCCTCGGGACTAGCCGGTACGAGCAGTACTTC. It encodes CASSPLGTSRYEQYF.